The 19 T cell receptor beta chains below come from one sample, sequenced in a study of naive and memory T cell subsets (dated by TCRdb to the late 2010s). The method behind the library was UMI-ligation and nested PCR. Sequenced on an Illumina MiSeq. The beta constant-region primer was an equimolar mix of two oligonucleotides covering both TRBC1 and TRBC2. The ligated cDNA went through four rounds of PCR with nested alpha and beta constant-region primers together with the SP2 primer. The raw public reads went through TCRdb reprocessing: fastp at Q25, MiXCR clone calling, in-frame beta chains kept. For every CDR3 protein sequence, its rows merge into one entry that carries the most common genes and DNA. The sample table shows 750 to 900 distinct CDR3 sequences, and about 14% are seen once. Jointly, the top ten make up around 82% of the sample. Sequenced input: CD8+ TEMRA cells from blood. In the paper's terms, the cell subset or site label means: effector memory re-expressing CD45RA, CD45RA+ CD27-. These receptors were collected from a human donor in good health.

Many counts were recorded for this clonotype. The chain links TRBV13 to TRBJ2-2; 8 bases are a match to TRBD2. The CDR3 is 18 residues long. The V gene's germline CDR1 is PRHDT and CDR2 FYEKMQ (reference sequence). V trimming: 5 bases; J trimming: 3 bases; junction bases outside the gene matches: 14. DNA of the CDR3: TGTGCCAGCAGCCCGACCCCGGGACTAGGGTTGTACACCGGGGAGCTGTTTTTT. Protein product: CASSPTPGLGLYTGELFF.

This clonotype has only a few counts. This chain uses TRBV5-8 with TRBJ2-2; no clear D gene. The V end was cut by 4 bases, the J end by 5 bases, with 6 bases between. This CDR3 has 12 amino acids. Per the germline V gene, CDR1 is SGHTS and CDR2 is YDEGEE. CDR3 in DNA: TGTGCCAGCAGCCCGCGGACCGGGGAGCTGTTTTTT. This translates into CASSPRTGELFF.

By share, this clonotype counts as hyperexpanded. This rearrangement joins TRBV20-1 to TRBJ2-1; D might be TRBD1 or TRBD2, each matching 5 bases. The CDR3 is 16 amino acids. The V gene lost 0 bases and the J gene lost 7 bases, with 19 bases spanning the gap. Germline values: CDR1 DFQATT, CDR2 SNEGSKA (reference sequence). In DNA form, the CDR3 reads TGCAGTGCTAGAGATTTTAGGGGCGAACTAGGGAATGAGCAGTTCTTC. It codes for CSARDFRGELGNEQFF.

The CDR3 loop is CASSVDMTNTEAFF. In DNA form, the CDR3 reads TGCGCCAGCAGTGTGGACATGACGAACACTGAAGCTTTCTTT. V usage is TRBV10-1 and J usage is TRBJ1-1, with D maybe TRBD1 (5 bases). Trimming pared 4 bases from V and 1 base from J, leaving 10 bases between. This CDR3 spans 14 amino acids. Germline V gene data show CDR1 as WNHNN and CDR2 as SYGVQD (reference sequence).

This clonotype was counted at least ten times. The chain is built from TRBV4-3 and TRBJ2-2; 7 bases align to TRBD2. The CDR3 is 19 amino acids. The V gene's germline CDR1 is LGHNA and CDR2 YSLEER. Trimming took 0 bases from V and 4 from J; bases not matched to a gene: 14. The CDR3 nucleotides read TGCGCCAGCAGCCAAGACCTCGGGGCGGGAGATTTAGTCACCGGGGAGCTGTTTTTT. It specifies CASSQDLGAGDLVTGELFF.

This clonotype appeared a few times. CDR3 bases: TGCGCCAGCAGCCAAGATCTTACAAGTCGAAACGAGCAGTACTTC. Translating gives CASSQDLTSRNEQYF. This chain links TRBV4-3 with TRBJ2-7; D call uncertain. Germline values: CDR1 LGHNA, CDR2 YSLEER. The CDR3 extends over 15 amino acids. The V end was cut by 0 bases, the J end by 5 bases, with 14 bases between.

This rearrangement joins TRBV10-3 to TRBJ2-6; 7 positions agree with TRBD1. In germline, CDR1 is ENHRY, CDR2 SYGVKD. The trim removed 6 bases at V and 2 bases at J, leaving 13 bases unmatched. The CDR3 has 18 amino acids. The CDR3 nucleotides read TGTGCCATCAGGAACCGGGACAGTCGGTACGCTGGGGCCAACGTCCTGACTTTC. This encodes CAIRNRDSRYAGANVLTF.

The gene calls are TRBV12-3 or TRBV12-4 and TRBJ1-2; D perhaps matches TRBD1 (6 bases). CDR3 size: 13 residues. Trimming shortened V by 3 bases and J by 7 bases, and 12 bases separated the two germline ends. The CDR3, as DNA: TGTGCCAGCAGTTTGGGGGGCTCTAGTGGCTACACCTTC. Translated, it gives CASSLGGSSGYTF.

This clonotype is hyperexpanded (1% or more) in the sample. This CDR3 reads CATSTGATNYGYTF. The DNA of the CDR3 is TGTGCCACCTCGACAGGGGCAACTAACTATGGCTACACCTTC. This chain links TRBV24-1 with TRBJ1-2; 8 nucleotides align to TRBD1. The V gene's germline CDR1 is KGHDR and CDR2 SFDVKD. The CDR3 has 14 amino acids. Losses at the gene ends were 9 bases for V and 0 bases for J; bases not matched to a gene: 5.

The rearrangement links TRBV4-1 to TRBJ2-4, with D possibly being TRBD2 (5 bases). From germline, CDR1 is MGHRA and CDR2 YSYEKL. V was trimmed by 0 bases and J by 8 bases, leaving 14 bases between them. The CDR3 is 15 residues long. This CDR3 reads CASSQDARGKDIQYF. CDR3 bases: TGCGCCAGCAGCCAAGATGCTCGGGGAAAGGACATTCAGTACTTC.

This clonotype is medium-sized within its sample. One base away lies a much larger clone, so this may be a sequencing read error. The chain combines TRBV24-1 with TRBJ2-2, with a weak D call TRBD2 (5 bases). V lost 12 bases and J lost 1, with 14 bases in between. The CDR3 totals 14 residues. Germline V CDR1 and CDR2: KGHDR, SFDVKD. The CDR3 sequence is CASGSRGNTGELFF. CDR3 in DNA: TGTGCCTCTGGAAGTCGGGGGAACACCGGGGAGCTGTTTTTT.

The chain joins TRBV6-5 to TRBJ1-2; D ambiguous. Germline CDR1 MNHEY, CDR2 SVGAGI. The CDR3 has 13 residues. Trimming pared 6 bases from V and 3 bases from J, leaving 11 bases between. The CDR3 region has the DNA TGTGCCAGCAGCTATTACAAGGACTATGGCTACACCTTC. This sequence encodes CASSYYKDYGYTF.

The V and J genes are TRBV20-1 and TRBJ2-3, with 7 bases identical to TRBD1. V gave up 0 bases and J gave up 2 bases; unmatched junction bases: 5. CDR3 length: 15 amino acids. CDR1 and CDR2 (germline): DFQATT, SNEGSKA (reference sequence). The CDR3 bases are TGCAGTGCTAGAGATTGGGACAGCTACACAGATACGCAGTATTTT. Its protein product is CSARDWDSYTDTQYF.

This clonotype came up many times. The CDR3 nucleotides read TGTGCCAGCAGTTTGTACAGGGGGCCGGTGAACACTGAAGCTTTCTTT. It encodes CASSLYRGPVNTEAFF. V gene TRBV27 combines with J gene TRBJ1-1; 9 bases map to TRBD1. In germline, CDR1 is MNHEY, CDR2 SMNVEV (reference sequence). The J segment lost 0 bases and the V segment lost 3 bases, leaving 5 bases of the junction unmatched. The CDR3 length is 16 residues.

This sequence joins TRBV11-2 and TRBJ2-7; 9 positions match TRBD1. J gave up 3 bases and V 1 base, and 10 bases lay outside the gene matches. Per germline, CDR1 SGHAT and CDR2 FQNNGV. CDR3 length: 17 amino acids. CDR3 amino acids: CASSLVGGTGRFYEQYF. In DNA form, the CDR3 reads TGTGCCAGCAGCTTAGTGGGGGGGACAGGGAGGTTCTACGAGCAGTACTTC. The full variable domain, rest sourced from reference TRBV11-2 and TRBJ2-7, is EAGVAQSPRYKIIEKRQSVAFWCNPISGHATLYWYQQILGQGPKLLIQFQNNGVVDDSQLPKDRFSAERLKGVDSTLKIQPAKLEDSAVYLCASSLVGGTGRFYEQYFGPGTRLTVT.

In regard to this clonotype: Lacking the conserved final phenylalanine or tryptophan, this CDR3 likely reflects a read error. It is unclear where the CDR3 begins or ends on the DNA, so no DNA is shown, and the CDR3 is as TCRdb lists it. The chain is built from TRBV15 and TRBJ2-5; TRBD2, the table's D call, lacks a check against the DNA. The CDR3 length equals 13 residues, ends included. CDR1 and CDR2 from the germline V gene are LNHNV and YYDKDF (reference sequence). CDR3 amino acids: CATSRTGGETQDG.

This clonotype has a count of ten or more. The CDR3 protein is CASSLRTSGRVKQYF. CDR3 DNA sequence: TGTGCCAGTAGTCTACGGACTAGCGGGAGAGTAAAGCAGTACTTC. The chain links TRBV19 to TRBJ2-7; TRBD2 agrees at 13 bases. The CDR3 covers 15 residues. V lost 5 bases and J lost 8; bases outside the gene matches: 9. Germline V gene data show CDR1 as LNHDA and CDR2 as SQIVND (reference sequence).

The CDR3 region is CASSFSTSGPTDTQYF. The CDR3 DNA reads as TGTGCCAGCAGCTTCTCAACTAGCGGACCCACAGATACGCAGTATTTT. The chain carries TRBV7-9 and TRBJ2-3, with 8 bases identical to TRBD2. The CDR3 runs 16 residues. With V trimmed by 3 bases and J by 2 bases, 7 bases remained unmatched. Germline lookup yields CDR1 SEHNR and CDR2 FQNEAQ (reference sequence). The variable domain in full, completed from reference TRBV7-9 and TRBJ2-3, reads DTGVSQNPRHKITKRGQNVTFRCDPISEHNRLYWYRQTLGQGPEFLTYFQNEAQLEKSRLLSDRFSAERPKGSFSTLEIQRTEQGDSAMYLCASSFSTSGPTDTQYFGPGTRLTVL.

This clonotype showed up just a few times. V and J are TRBV7-9 and TRBJ2-3, with 13 bases that match TRBD2. V gave up 1 base and J gave up 0 bases; unmatched junction bases: 10. Germline CDR1 is SEHNR and CDR2 is FQNEAQ (reference sequence). The CDR3 has 20 amino acids. The CDR3 sequence: CASSLDPGLAGLSSTDTQYF. For the CDR3, the DNA is TGTGCCAGCAGCTTAGATCCGGGACTAGCGGGGTTATCTAGCACAGATACGCAGTATTTT.